This TCR beta chain originates from a study of early T cells in non-severe SARS-CoV-2 infection. For the study at large: The input, bulk RNA from unsorted whole blood, was sequenced, and chains were unpaired. Study outcomes and limitations: Private and CD4 specificities were missed by VDJdb matching, skewed to anti-spike CD8.

This clonotype was recorded many times. Its antigen remains unidentified. Attached unique molecular identifiers marked individual cDNA molecules. TCRdb independently ran MiXCR on the 5' RACE reads; one entry per CDR3 protein. Of tens of thousands of distinct CDR3 sequences listed, roughly 9.9% are singletons. V lost 1 base, J lost 0 bases, and 7 bases lay in between. CDR1 and CDR2 from the germline V gene are SEHNR and FQNEAQ (reference sequence). The CDR3 length is 14 residues. Sequenced: whole blood. This chain links TRBV7-9 with TRBJ2-7, with D tentatively TRBD1 (6 bases). This sequence originates from an adult who was a healthcare worker with PCR-confirmed SARS-CoV-2 infection or an uninfected control (not recorded which). This chain's CDR3 is CASSLGQDSYEQYF. The CDR3 DNA sequence: TGTGCCAGCAGCTTAGGACAGGACTCCTACGAGCAGTACTTC. The variable domain in full, with the rest retrieved from reference TRBV7-9 and TRBJ2-7, is DTGVSQNPRHKITKRGQNVTFRCDPISEHNRLYWYRQTLGQGPEFLTYFQNEAQLEKSRLLSDRFSAERPKGSFSTLEIQRTEQGDSAMYLCASSLGQDSYEQYFGPGTRLTVT.